Listed below are T cell receptor beta chains from one sample, sequenced in a study of regulatory T cells in long-lasting Graves disease. In TCRdb, the multiplex PCR reads were re-called with MiXCR into one record per CDR3 protein. This repertoire shows about 460,000 distinct CDR3 sequences, 14% found once; its top ten account for under 20%. This sample also belongs to another study, concerning T cells in Graves' hyperthyroidism and ophthalmopathy.

This specimen consisted of peripheral blood mononuclear cells (PBMCs), obtained at new diagnosis, from a patient treated with antithyroid drugs. These receptors were obtained from a woman in her forties or fifties with Graves disease. CDR3s include the opening cysteine and the closing phenylalanine or tryptophan. A D gene is named only where the DNA matches it firmly.

j_call d_call v_call cdr3_aa
TRBJ1-5 TRBD1 TRBV19 CASGQGWVGNQPQHF
TRBJ2-3 - TRBV6-2/TRBV6-3 CASTPPLAESDLTQYF
TRBJ1-1 - TRBV7-9 CASSFRGDNTEAFF
TRBJ2-4 TRBD1 TRBV5-1 CASSNAGTGSAKNIQYF
TRBJ2-7 - TRBV12-3/TRBV12-4 CASSSQATLEQYF
TRBJ1-5 TRBD1 TRBV10-3 CAISRDSASQGNQPQHF
TRBJ2-5 - TRBV19 CASSFTAPGARQETQYF
TRBJ2-7 - TRBV24-1 CATSDYGGSEYF
TRBJ2-1 TRBD1 TRBV27 CASKTGTGDYLYNEQFF
TRBJ2-1 TRBD2 TRBV6-2/TRBV6-3 CASSYTGGGYDEQFF
TRBJ2-3 - TRBV2 CASQTRGADTQYF
TRBJ2-7 - TRBV7-2 CASSSSRWAYEQYF
TRBJ2-3 TRBD2 TRBV18 CASSPPPSGRASTDTQYF
TRBJ1-1 - TRBV5-1 CASSLVGGRRRTEAFF